This paragraph reports one TCR beta chain. Its antigen is not known. The entry originates in a study of cytomegalovirus exposure and HLA in healthy donors. Study findings and constraints: Analysis performed later showed TCR beta chains linked to HLA being more clonally expanded than equally common others.

The CDR3 length is 18 residues. V shed 4 bases, J shed 8 bases, and the junction held 20 bases outside the gene matches. The V gene's germline CDR1 is SGHNT and CDR2 YYREEE (reference sequence). PCR used 60 Vbeta primers and 13 Jbeta primers. Sequencing used immunoSEQ multiplex PCR; TCRdb keeps in-frame clones, though not all of them. The repertoire holds under 200,000 clones, with over 65% as singletons. The chain joins TRBV5-4 to TRBJ1-4; 7 nucleotides line up with TRBD1. The sequencing sample was made of PBMCs. The receptor was derived from a woman aged 40 to 50 in good health and CMV-seropositive. The CDR3 is CASSAVRGRGILNEKLFF. The CDR3 DNA is TGTGCCAGCAGCGCCGTTCGGGGCAGGGGGATTCTAAACGAAAAACTGTTTTTT.